These T cell receptor beta chains were read from a single sample in a study of T cells after yellow fever vaccination. MiXCR, applied by TCRdb to the 5' RACE reads, yields one record per CDR3 protein. The sample lists 450,000 to 550,000 distinct CDR3 sequences; just over 20% were seen once. This material consisted of PBMCs, taken less than 25 days after the first yellow fever vaccination. These receptors came from a man aged 18 to 35 who received the YFV17D yellow fever vaccine. The CDR3 runs from the conserved cysteine through the conserved F or W. D genes are given only for firm matches. Some rows mark clone size as missing; the rest say once, few, many or name a class of expanded clone.

d_call	clone_size	j_call	v_call	cdr3_aa	cdr3_nt
TRBD1	few	TRBJ1-4	TRBV28	CASSSIDRGLEKLFF	TGTGCCAGCAGTTCCATCGACAGGGGGCTTGAAAAACTGTTTTTT
TRBD1	.	TRBJ1-1	TRBV18	CASSPDRATEAFF	TGTGCCAGCTCACCGGACAGGGCCACTGAAGCTTTCTTT
.	.	TRBJ2-2	TRBV25-1	CASSEWRVGNTGELFF	TGTGCCAGCAGTGAATGGAGAGTCGGTAACACCGGGGAGCTGTTTTTT
.	few	TRBJ1-5	TRBV20-1	CSAVPGRGSQPQHF	TGCAGTGCTGTACCAGGGCGAGGTAGTCAGCCCCAGCATTTT
.	few	TRBJ2-1	TRBV27	CASNHGARQFF	TGTGCCAGCAACCACGGGGCACGGCAGTTCTTC
TRBD2	once	TRBJ2-3	TRBV14	CASSQLGVLAGGDTQYF	TGTGCCAGCAGCCAGCTTGGGGTTCTAGCGGGGGGAGATACGCAGTATTTT
.	.	TRBJ2-2	TRBV5-1	CASSLGLRGDTGELFF	TGCGCCAGCAGCTTGGGCTTACGAGGGGATACCGGGGAGCTGTTTTTT
.	many	TRBJ1-5	TRBV7-3	CASSLWAGPYQPQHF	TGTGCCAGCAGCTTGTGGGCAGGGCCGTATCAGCCCCAGCATTTT
.	few	TRBJ2-3	TRBV5-5	CASSLRVIPGTDTQYF	TGTGCCAGCAGCCTCAGGGTTATCCCTGGCACAGATACGCAGTATTTT
TRBD2	.	TRBJ2-3	TRBV7-3	CASSANPSLRTSGADTQYF	TGTGCCAGCAGCGCAAACCCTAGCCTCCGGACTAGCGGGGCAGATACGCAGTATTTT
.	.	TRBJ1-6	TRBV20-1	CSASPDTSPLHF	TGCAGTGCTAGTCCGGACACTTCACCCCTCCACTTT
.	.	TRBJ2-2	TRBV24-1	CATSDLAGRRGTGELFF	TGTGCCACCAGTGATTTGGCGGGGCGTCGAGGCACCGGGGAGCTGTTTTTT
.	few	TRBJ1-2	TRBV5-1	CASSAGLGANGYTF	TGCGCCAGCAGCGCGGGCCTAGGGGCTAATGGCTACACCTTC
TRBD2	many	TRBJ2-2	TRBV4-2	CASSPLSGGNTGELFF	TGTGCCAGCAGCCCTCTCAGCGGGGGGAACACCGGGGAGCTGTTTTTT
TRBD1	.	TRBJ1-1	TRBV27	CASSPWTGINTEAFF	TGTGCCAGCAGTCCATGGACAGGAATAAACACTGAAGCTTTCTTT
.	.	TRBJ1-1	TRBV6-2/TRBV6-3	CASSWARSAFF	TGTGCCAGCAGTTGGGCGCGTTCGGCTTTCTTT
TRBD1	.	TRBJ2-1	TRBV6-5	CASSWQGAGEQFF	TGTGCCAGCAGTTGGCAGGGGGCCGGTGAGCAGTTCTTC
.	.	TRBJ1-1	TRBV5-1	CASRLAGMNMNTEAFF	TGCGCCAGCCGTCTGGCAGGGATGAATATGAACACTGAAGCTTTCTTT
.	.	TRBJ2-3	TRBV12-3/TRBV12-4	CASSLRETTDTQYF	TGTGCCAGCAGTTTAAGGGAGACCACAGATACGCAGTATTTT
.	.	TRBJ1-4	TRBV7-2	CASSPGTASAKLFF	TGTGCCAGCAGTCCCGGGACCGCAAGTGCGAAACTGTTTTTT
.	.	TRBJ1-5	TRBV20-1	CSAGQVGPINQPQHF	TGCAGTGCTGGCCAGGTGGGGCCGATAAATCAGCCCCAGCATTTT
TRBD1	.	TRBJ2-1	TRBV6-5	CASSYYPDRGSIF	TGTGCCAGCAGTTATTACCCGGACAGGGGGTCGATCTTC
.	many	TRBJ1-6	TRBV5-1	CASKGSLGNSPLHF	TGCGCCAGCAAGGGGAGCCTGGGTAATTCACCCCTCCACTTT
TRBD1	.	TRBJ1-5	TRBV24-1	CATSDSGTGGEPQHF	TGTGCCACCAGTGATTCCGGGACAGGCGGGGAGCCCCAGCATTTT
.	.	TRBJ2-2	TRBV5-4	CASSFETGYTGELFF	TGTGCCAGCAGCTTCGAGACAGGATACACCGGGGAGCTGTTTTTT
TRBD1	.	TRBJ1-2	TRBV18	CASSPSGDRGDYTF	TGTGCCAGCTCACCAAGCGGGGACAGGGGGGACTACACCTTC
.	few	TRBJ1-4	TRBV15	CATSSAGVDEKLFF	TGTGCCACCAGCAGTGCGGGGGTTGATGAAAAACTGTTTTTT
TRBD2	few	TRBJ2-2	TRBV7-4	CASSLAGRTYGLAGDPNTGELFF	TGTGCCAGCAGCTTAGCGGGAAGAACTTACGGACTAGCGGGGGACCCGAACACCGGGGAGCTGTTTTTT
TRBD1	few	TRBJ2-2	TRBV11-3	CASSYVGGDGELFF	TGTGCCAGCAGCTACGTAGGGGGCGACGGGGAGCTGTTTTTT
TRBD1	.	TRBJ2-2	TRBV9	CASSRQGGTGELFF	TGTGCCAGCAGTAGACAGGGGGGCACCGGGGAGCTGTTTTTT
.	many	TRBJ2-2	TRBV5-1	CASSPRELSTGELFF	TGCGCCAGCAGCCCCCGGGAATTGAGCACCGGGGAGCTGTTTTTT
TRBD1	few	TRBJ2-2	TRBV7-6	CAVDRGSNTGELFF	TGTGCAGTGGACAGGGGCTCGAACACCGGGGAGCTGTTTTTT
.	few	TRBJ2-1	TRBV29-1	CSVLVRGPSSYNEQFF	TGCAGCGTCCTGGTGCGGGGGCCCAGCTCCTACAATGAGCAGTTCTTC
.	few	TRBJ2-2	TRBV15	CATSALGGHADMNTGELFF	TGTGCCACCAGCGCCTTAGGGGGACACGCCGACATGAACACCGGGGAGCTGTTTTTT
TRBD1	many	TRBJ2-2	TRBV7-2	CASSFRGRTGELFF	TGTGCCAGCAGCTTCAGGGGGCGGACCGGGGAGCTGTTTTTT
.	.	TRBJ2-1	TRBV7-8	CASSPLVSSYNEQFF	TGTGCCAGCAGCCCCCTTGTGAGCTCCTACAATGAGCAGTTCTTC
.	few	TRBJ2-1	TRBV29-1	CSVVQDKYNEQFF	TGCAGCGTTGTTCAGGACAAATACAATGAGCAGTTCTTC
.	few	TRBJ1-2	TRBV5-6	CASSLYALRDTYYTF	TGTGCCAGCAGCTTGTATGCACTCCGGGACACCTATTACACCTTC
.	few	TRBJ1-1	TRBV12-3/TRBV12-4	CASSLFGEAFF	TGTGCCAGCAGTTTATTCGGTGAAGCTTTCTTT
TRBD2	few	TRBJ2-3	TRBV20-1	CSASTSGGTTDTQYF	TGCAGTGCCAGCACGTCCGGGGGGACCACAGATACGCAGTATTTT
.	few	TRBJ2-1	TRBV11-2	CASSLYASYNEQFF	TGTGCCAGCAGCCTATATGCTAGTTACAATGAGCAGTTCTTC
.	.	TRBJ1-4	TRBV20-1	CSARGRVDEKLFF	TGCAGTGCTAGGGGCAGGGTTGATGAAAAACTGTTTTTT
.	.	TRBJ1-5	TRBV7-2	CASSFLSQPQHF	TGTGCCAGCAGCTTCCTAAGTCAGCCCCAGCATTTT
TRBD1	few	TRBJ1-4	TRBV5-5	CASSPQGGEKLFF	TGTGCCAGCAGCCCGCAGGGGGGTGAAAAACTGTTTTTT
.	.	TRBJ2-5	TRBV10-3	CAISDLGRTGATQYF	TGTGCCATCAGTGATCTCGGGCGAACTGGGGCGACCCAGTACTTC
TRBD1	few	TRBJ2-7	TRBV10-3	CAISEPGQSYEQYF	TGTGCCATCAGTGAACCGGGACAGTCCTACGAGCAGTACTTC
.	.	TRBJ2-1	TRBV9	CASSVGPEGSEQFF	TGTGCCAGCAGCGTAGGTCCCGAGGGCTCTGAGCAGTTCTTC
.	few	TRBJ1-1	TRBV7-2	CASSRRTGDTEAFF	TGTGCCAGCAGCCGCAGGACGGGAGACACTGAAGCTTTCTTT
TRBD1	many	TRBJ2-7	TRBV19	CASSAGGSYEQYF	TGTGCCAGTAGCGCAGGGGGCTCCTACGAGCAGTACTTC
.	.	TRBJ2-1	TRBV7-3	CASSSRGAVNEQFF	TGTGCCAGCAGCTCCCGCGGGGCAGTAAATGAGCAGTTCTTC
TRBD1	.	TRBJ2-3	TRBV7-2	CASSLTGSNTDTQYF	TGTGCCAGCAGCTTGACAGGGTCCAACACAGATACGCAGTATTTT
.	.	TRBJ2-5	TRBV5-1	CASSLEGLETQYF	TGTGCCAGCAGCTTGGAGGGTTTAGAGACCCAGTACTTC
.	.	TRBJ1-5	TRBV5-6	CASSPFDSNQPQHF	TGTGCCAGCTCTCCTTTCGATAGCAATCAGCCCCAGCATTTT
.	few	TRBJ1-1	TRBV9	CASSVDRWNTEAFF	TGTGCCAGCAGCGTAGATCGGTGGAACACTGAAGCTTTCTTT
TRBD1	few	TRBJ2-7	TRBV5-1	CASSPTYRGINEQYF	TGCGCCAGCAGCCCGACCTACAGGGGCATCAACGAGCAGTACTTC
.	few	TRBJ1-6	TRBV7-9	CASSYTGPHSPLHF	TGTGCCAGCAGCTATACAGGGCCTCATTCACCCCTCCACTTT